This T cell receptor beta chain was found in a study of cytomegalovirus exposure and HLA in healthy donors. PCR amplification relied on 60 Vbeta primers (plus 13 Jbeta primers). Sequencing used immunoSEQ multiplex PCR; TCRdb keeps in-frame clones, though not all of them. Of roughly 170,000 clones in the sample, roughly 79% are singletons; the top ten hold roughly 1.3%. The study, taken as a whole, reports: The only immune exposure information that was available was CMV serostatus. An assumption of roughly uniform sequencing depth across donors underlay the presence/absence analyses.

Points on this clone: Its antigen is not known.

CDR3 length equals 14 residues. Trimming took 6 bases from V and 5 from J; bases not matched to a gene: 10. Germline V gene lookup returns CDR1 LNHDA and CDR2 SQIVND (reference sequence). Sequencing was carried out using PBMCs. The chain combines TRBV19 with TRBJ2-7, with TRBD2 identical over 7 bases. This TCR was recovered from a man aged 30 to 39 in good health and CMV-seronegative. CDR3: CASRLRGGDDEQYF. CDR3 nucleotide sequence: TGTGCCAGTAGGCTGCGGGGAGGGGACGACGAGCAGTACTTC.